Shown below are 3 T cell receptor beta chains from a single sample sequenced in a study of vaccination and CD4 T cells after COVID-19. Their antigens remain unidentified. The treatment: approximately 9-day PBMC culture with coronavirus spike peptide pools or control peptides (ViraFEST assay). Sequencing of the DNA from cultured CD4+ T cells was carried out with the Oncomine TCR Beta short-read assay. TCRdb passed the PCR reads through MiXCR, listing each CDR3 protein once. Of under 20,000 distinct CDR3 sequences listed, 60% to 80% are singletons. Input material: CD4+ T cells from blood, cultured in vitro. These receptors were collected from a human donor who had recovered from COVID-19.

The V and J genes are TRBV20-1 and TRBJ2-7; 8 nucleotides line up with TRBD2. The CDR3 runs 13 residues. CDR1 and CDR2 from the germline V gene are DFQATT and SNEGSKA (reference sequence). The V and J ends lost 6 bases and 1 base, in that order; junction bases with no gene match: 5. CDR3 in DNA: TGCAGTGCCCCGACTAGCGCGTCCTACGAGCAGTACTTC. Translating it yields CSAPTSASYEQYF.

This sequence joins TRBV11-2 and TRBJ2-5; D is perhaps TRBD1 (6 bases). V gave up 10 bases and J gave up 3 bases, with 18 bases separating them. The CDR3 is made up of 14 amino acids. Germline assignment: CDR1 SGHAT and CDR2 FQNNGV. The CDR3 DNA reads as TGTGCCACACGCCGGGGACAAGCGGAAGAGACCCAGTACTTC. It is translated as CATRRGQAEETQYF.

The sample holds a few counts of this clonotype. CDR3 sequence reads: CASSLRTGINQPQHF. Written as DNA, the CDR3 is TGTGCCAGCAGCCTACGGACAGGGATCAATCAGCCCCAGCATTTT. This chain uses TRBV2 with TRBJ1-5; 8 nucleotides line up with TRBD1. Trimming at V came to 6 bases and at J to 3 bases, leaving 7 bases not matched to a gene. The CDR3 covers 15 residues. The germline CDR1 and CDR2 sequences are SNHLY and FYNNEI.